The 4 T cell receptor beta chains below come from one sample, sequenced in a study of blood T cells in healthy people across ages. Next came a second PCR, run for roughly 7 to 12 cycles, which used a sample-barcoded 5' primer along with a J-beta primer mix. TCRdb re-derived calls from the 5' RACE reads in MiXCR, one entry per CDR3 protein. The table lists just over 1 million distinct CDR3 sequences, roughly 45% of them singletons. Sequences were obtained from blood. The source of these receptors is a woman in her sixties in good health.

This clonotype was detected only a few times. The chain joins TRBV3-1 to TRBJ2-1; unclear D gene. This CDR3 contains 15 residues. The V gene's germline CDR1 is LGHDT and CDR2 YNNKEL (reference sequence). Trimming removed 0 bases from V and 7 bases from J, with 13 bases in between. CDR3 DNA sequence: TGTGCCAGCAGCCAAGATCGGGCCTCCTGGAATGAGCAGTTCTTC. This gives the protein CASSQDRASWNEQFF.

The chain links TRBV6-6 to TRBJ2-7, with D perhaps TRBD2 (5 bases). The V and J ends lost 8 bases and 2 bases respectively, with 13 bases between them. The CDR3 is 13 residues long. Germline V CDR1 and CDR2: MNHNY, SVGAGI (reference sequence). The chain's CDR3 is CASRTRTAYEQYF. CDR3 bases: TGTGCCAGCCGTACTAGGACGGCCTACGAGCAGTACTTC.

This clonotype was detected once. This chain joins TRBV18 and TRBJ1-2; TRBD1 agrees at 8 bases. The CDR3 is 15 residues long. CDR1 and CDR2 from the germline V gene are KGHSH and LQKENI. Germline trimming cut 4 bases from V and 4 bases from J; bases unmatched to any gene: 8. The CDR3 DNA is TGTGCCAGCTCACGATGGGACAGGACTAGCTATGGCTACACCTTC. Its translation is CASSRWDRTSYGYTF. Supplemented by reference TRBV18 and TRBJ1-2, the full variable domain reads NAGVMQNPRHLVRRRGQEARLRCSPMKGHSHVYWYRQLPEEGLKFMVYLQKENIIDESGMPKERFSAEFPKEGPSILRIQQVVRGDSAAYFCASSRWDRTSYGYTFGSGTRLTVV.

The CDR3: CSAEKGNGYTF. The CDR3 DNA follows: TGCAGTGCCGAGAAGGGAAATGGCTACACCTTC. V and J are TRBV20-1 and TRBJ1-2; D is uncertain. Germline CDR1 reads DFQATT; CDR2 reads SNEGSKA (reference sequence). V was cut by 6 bases and J by 6 bases, with 11 bases left in between. The CDR3 extends over 11 amino acids.